What follows are 3 T cell receptor beta chains derived from one specimen sequenced in a study of T-cell reconstitution after alpha-beta-depleted transplantation in children. TCRbeta library construction was performed incorporating unique molecular identifiers. TCRdb reanalysed the PCR reads using MiXCR and keeps one entry per CDR3 protein. The sample holds 450,000 to 600,000 distinct CDR3 sequences, 10% to 13% seen once. Sequencing used PBMCs, obtained before TCRalphabeta/CD19-depleted stem cell transplant. These receptors were obtained from a child aged 2 to 15 with inherited bone marrow failure, due to receive a stem cell transplant.

This clonotype was recorded at least ten times. The rearrangement uses TRBV4-1 and TRBJ2-1; D unresolved. CDR1 and CDR2 (germline): MGHRA, YSYEKL. This CDR3 has 15 amino acids. V was pared by 1 base and J by 13 bases, with 20 bases between. CDR3 in DNA: TGCGCCAGCAGCCAAGGGGTTAGCCACTCGCGAAAACAGTTCTTC. Its translation is CASSQGVSHSRKQFF.

The chain recombines TRBV29-1 with TRBJ2-1, with D perhaps matching TRBD2 (6 bases). The germline gives CDR1 SQVTM, CDR2 ANQGSEA. CDR3 length: 10 residues. DNA of the CDR3: TGCATGGGGGAGGACAATGAGCAGTTCTTC. Its translation is CMGEDNEQFF.

This clonotype has at least ten counts. The rearrangement uses TRBV11-2 and TRBJ2-7; 11 nucleotides match TRBD1. The germline CDR1 and CDR2 sequences are SGHAT and FQNNGV. V was clipped by 5 bases and J by 0 bases; unmatched bases: 12. The CDR3 spans 18 residues. This chain's CDR3 is CASSPRTGGYGSSYEQYF. The CDR3 DNA is TGTGCCAGCAGCCCTAGGACAGGGGGCTATGGGAGCTCCTACGAGCAGTACTTC.